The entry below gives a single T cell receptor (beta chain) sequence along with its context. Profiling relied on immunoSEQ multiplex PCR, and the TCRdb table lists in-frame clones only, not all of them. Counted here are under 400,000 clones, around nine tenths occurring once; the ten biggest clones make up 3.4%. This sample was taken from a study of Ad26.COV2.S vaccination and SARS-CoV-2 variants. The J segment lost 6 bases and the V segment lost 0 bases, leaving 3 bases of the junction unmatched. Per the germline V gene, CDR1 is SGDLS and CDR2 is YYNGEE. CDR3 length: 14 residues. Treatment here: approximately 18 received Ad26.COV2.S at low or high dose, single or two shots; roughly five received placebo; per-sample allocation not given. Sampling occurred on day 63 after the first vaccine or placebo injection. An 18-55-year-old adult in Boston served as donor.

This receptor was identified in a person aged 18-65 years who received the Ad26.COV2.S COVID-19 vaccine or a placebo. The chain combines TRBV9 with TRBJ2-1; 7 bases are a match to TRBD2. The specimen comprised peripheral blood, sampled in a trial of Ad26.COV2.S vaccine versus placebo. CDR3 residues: CASSVGLAVNEQFF. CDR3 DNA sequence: TGTGCCAGCAGCGTAGGACTAGCTGTCAATGAGCAGTTCTTC.